The next 22 T cell receptor beta chains were all read from a single sample in a study of cytomegalovirus exposure and HLA in healthy donors. Amplification used 60 Vbeta primers and 13 Jbeta primers. Produced via immunoSEQ multiplex PCR; TCRdb's table is partial and in-frame only. The data show around 150,000 clones, with nearly 80% seen just once and 0.98% held by the top ten. Sequencing was done on a sample of PBMCs. The origin of the receptors is a woman aged 45-60 years in good health and CMV-seropositive.

The chain carries TRBV7-2 and TRBJ2-7; possibly TRBD2 for D (5 bases). The V end was cut by 6 bases, the J end by 2 bases, with 17 bases between. The germline V gene has CDR1 SGHTA and CDR2 FQGNSA. The CDR3 length is 15 residues. Written as DNA, the CDR3 is TGTGCCAGCAGATTGGGAGCAGCCCAGGCCTACGAGCAGTACTTC. Amino acids: CASRLGAAQAYEQYF.

A few counts support this clone. The sample has other DNA sequences that encode this CDR3 too. V gene TRBV9 combines with J gene TRBJ1-5, with D uncertain. This CDR3 has 14 residues. V gave up 0 bases and J gave up 1 base, with 5 bases separating them. Germline CDR1 is SGDLS and CDR2 is YYNGEE. The CDR3 DNA is TGTGCCAGCAGCGTAGATGGCAGCAATCAGCCCCAGCATTTT. This gives the protein CASSVDGSNQPQHF.

The chain links TRBV28 to TRBJ1-1; weak D call: TRBD1 (6 bases). Germline V gene lookup returns CDR1 MDHEN and CDR2 SYDVKM. The V end lost 6 bases, the J end lost 3 bases, and 11 bases lay between the germline ends. The CDR3 runs 13 residues. The CDR3 loop is CASRWGRDTEAFF. The DNA for the CDR3 is TGTGCCAGCAGGTGGGGGCGGGACACTGAAGCTTTCTTT. The full variable domain, rest sourced from reference TRBV28 and TRBJ1-1, is DVKVTQSSRYLVKRTGEKVFLECVQDMDHENMFWYRQDPGLGLRLIYFSYDVKMKEKGDIPEGYSVSREKKERFSLILESASTNQTSMYLCASRWGRDTEAFFGQGTRLTVV.

Turning to this clone: The sample contains more than one DNA sequence encoding this CDR3. The chain has TRBV7-9 and TRBJ1-1, with D possibly being TRBD1 (6 bases). V was pared by 2 bases and J by 4 bases, with 11 bases between. Germline CDR1 and CDR2: SEHNR and FQNEAQ (reference sequence). The CDR3 is made up of 14 amino acids. The CDR3 here is CASSLLQGSTEAFF. The CDR3, as DNA: TGTGCCAGCAGCTTATTACAGGGTAGCACTGAAGCTTTCTTT.

This clone was seen only once. The same CDR3 also results from other DNA sequences found in this sample. The chain is built from TRBV6-6 and TRBJ1-5; D is unresolved. V lost 4 bases and J lost 6, with 16 bases in between. CDR1 and CDR2 from the germline V gene are MNHNY and SVGAGI (reference sequence). The CDR3 loop spans 15 amino acids. The CDR3 here is CASSSPTGIGQPQHF. CDR3 sequence (DNA): TGTGCCAGCAGTTCTCCGACGGGGATTGGTCAGCCCCAGCATTTT.

This sequence joins TRBV28 and TRBJ1-2, with D possibly matching TRBD1 (5 bases). The CDR3 loop spans 11 amino acids. V gave up 11 bases and J gave up 7 bases, with 14 bases separating them. From germline, CDR1 is MDHEN and CDR2 SYDVKM. Here the CDR3 reads CALRGEVGYTF. CDR3 nucleotide sequence: TGTGCCCTAAGAGGGGAGGTTGGCTACACCTTC.

The CDR3 spells CASSGPRRAFF. CDR3 bases: TGTGCCAGCAGTGGGCCGAGACGAGCTTTCTTT. This chain connects TRBV6-5 to TRBJ1-1; D is unclear. This CDR3 comprises 11 residues. CDR1 MNHEY and CDR2 SVGAGI come from the germline V gene. Trimming stripped 5 bases from V and 10 bases from J, with 11 bases between.

The gene calls are TRBV10-1 and TRBJ2-3, with D hard to call. The germline gives CDR1 WNHNN, CDR2 SYGVQD (reference sequence). Between the trimmed V and J ends, which lost 8 bases and 2 bases, there was a span of 11 bases. The length of the CDR3 is 13 residues. As DNA, the CDR3 is TGCGCCAGCCAACTGAGGCTCACAGATACGCAGTATTTT. Residues: CASQLRLTDTQYF.

CDR3 sequence: CASSLIAGGPRDTQYF. CDR3 sequence (DNA): TGTGCCAGCAGCTTAATAGCGGGGGGGCCGAGAGATACGCAGTATTTT. The chain combines TRBV7-2 with TRBJ2-3; TRBD2 matches at 11 bases. This CDR3 spans 16 amino acids. Germline V lookup: CDR1 SGHTA, CDR2 FQGNSA. Trimming cost V 2 bases and J 5 bases; bases outside gene matches: 6.

J is TRBJ1-2 and V is TRBV28; TRBD1 matches 8 bases. V lost 6 bases to trimming and J lost 2 bases; unmatched junction nucleotides: 5. Looked up from germline, CDR1 is MDHEN and CDR2 is SYDVKM. The CDR3 loop spans 14 amino acids. Here the CDR3 reads CASRTTGENYGYTF. CDR3 nucleotide sequence: TGTGCCAGCAGAACGACAGGGGAAAACTATGGCTACACCTTC.

This clone showed up just once. The chain has TRBV7-8 and TRBJ2-5; TRBD2 is a possible D gene (5 bases). Germline V gives CDR1 SGHVS, CDR2 FQNEAQ. Trimming pared 4 bases from V and 5 bases from J, leaving 17 bases between. This CDR3 comprises 15 residues. In DNA form, the CDR3 reads TGTGCCAGCAGCTCAAACCCCACTAGAGTGGAGACCCAGTACTTC. Its translation is CASSSNPTRVETQYF.

A single count supports this clone. This sequence joins TRBV27 and TRBJ2-1; the match to TRBD2 covers 9 bases. The CDR3 is 15 residues long. Trimming cost V 8 bases and J 8 bases; bases outside gene matches: 13. The germline gives CDR1 MNHEY, CDR2 SMNVEV (reference sequence). The CDR3 region has the DNA TGTGCCAGCCGAGTAGCGGGAGCGTCCTTGGATGAGCAGTTCTTC. Translating gives CASRVAGASLDEQFF.

This sequence joins TRBV18 and TRBJ2-5; perhaps TRBD2 as D (6 bases). CDR1 KGHSH and CDR2 LQKENI come from the germline V gene. Trimming pared 2 bases from V and 5 bases from J, leaving 15 bases between. CDR3 length equals 15 residues. CDR3 in DNA: TGTGCCAGCTCACCATCGTCAGGCGGGGAGGAGACCCAGTACTTC. Its translation: CASSPSSGGEETQYF.

This sequence joins TRBV6-6 and TRBJ1-5; 10 positions match TRBD1. J gave up 7 bases and V 0 bases, and 6 bases lay outside the gene matches. The CDR3 is 16 residues long. Germline assignment: CDR1 MNHNY and CDR2 SVGAGI (reference sequence). CDR3 DNA: TGTGCCAGCAGTTACTCGACAGGGGGCTTTGAACAGCCCCAGCATTTT. It codes for CASSYSTGGFEQPQHF.

This chain links TRBV10-3 with TRBJ2-7; D is unclear. The CDR3 runs 12 residues. Deletions cut 3 bases from V and 6 bases from J, with 9 bases between. Germline CDR1 reads ENHRY; CDR2 reads SYGVKD. For the CDR3, the DNA is TGTGCCATCAGTGACACGACGGGCGAGCAGTACTTC. Residues: CAISDTTGEQYF.

CDR3 in DNA: TGTGCCAGCAGTTACTCGGGCAGACCCTACGAGCAGTACTTC. This encodes CASSYSGRPYEQYF. V is TRBV6-5 and J is TRBJ2-7, with D hard to call. The CDR3 totals 14 residues. Per the germline V gene, CDR1 is MNHEY and CDR2 is SVGAGI. V lost 0 bases to trimming and J lost 2 bases, with 8 bases between them.

The chain uses TRBV5-6 and TRBJ2-1; 9 positions agree with TRBD2. The CDR3 extends over 15 amino acids. Per the germline V gene, CDR1 is SGHDT and CDR2 is YYEEEE. V trimming: 4 bases; J trimming: 6 bases; junction bases outside the gene matches: 8. The CDR3 loop is CASSPGTSFFNEQFF. The CDR3 DNA reads TGTGCCAGCAGCCCCGGGACTAGCTTTTTCAATGAGCAGTTCTTC.

This clone came up a few times. This chain joins TRBV28 and TRBJ2-7; the match to TRBD1 covers 9 bases. After removal of 4 bases from V and 0 bases from J, the junction contained 7 bases not matched to a gene. There are 16 residues in the CDR3. CDR1 is MDHEN and CDR2 is SYDVKM in the germline V gene. Here the CDR3 DNA reads TGTGCCAGCAGTTCAGTGCCGGGACAGGGCTCCTACGAGCAGTACTTC. This sequence encodes CASSSVPGQGSYEQYF.

This clone was counted between two and nine times. Other DNA sequences in the sample encode the same CDR3. The rearrangement joins TRBV5-4 to TRBJ2-7; D ambiguous. Per the germline V gene, CDR1 is SGHNT and CDR2 is YYREEE (reference sequence). V shed 0 bases and J shed 1 base, with 5 bases lying between them. The CDR3 is made up of 13 amino acids. The CDR3 reads CASSLAGSYEQYF. The CDR3 DNA follows: TGTGCCAGCAGCTTGGCAGGTTCCTACGAGCAGTACTTC.

The chain recombines TRBV6-6 with TRBJ2-3; 7 positions agree with TRBD2. Germline V lookup: CDR1 MNHNY, CDR2 SVGAGI (reference sequence). The junction had 6 bases not matched to a gene; V was cut back by 7 bases and J by 2 bases. This CDR3 is 14 amino acids long. The CDR3, as DNA: TGTGCCAGCAAGGGAGGGATTCCCACAGATACGCAGTATTTT. Translating gives CASKGGIPTDTQYF.

The chain recombines TRBV7-3 with TRBJ1-1; TRBD1 might be the D (5 bases). Trimming stripped 5 bases from V and 4 bases from J, with 14 bases between. Germline lookup yields CDR1 SGHTA and CDR2 FQGTGA. This CDR3 contains 14 residues. The CDR3 DNA reads as TGTGCCAGCAGCCTAGTGGGGGGAGGCACTGAAGCTTTCTTT. This gives the protein CASSLVGGGTEAFF. Full variable domain (outside the CDR3, taken from reference TRBV7-3 and TRBJ1-1): GAGVSQTPSNKVTEKGKYVELRCDPISGHTALYWYRQSLGQGPEFLIYFQGTGAADDSGLPNDRFFAVRPEGSVSTLKIQRTERGDSAVYLCASSLVGGGTEAFFGQGTRLTVV.

This chain links TRBV6-1 with TRBJ2-3, with D unresolved. The V end was cut by 4 bases, the J end by 3 bases, with 8 bases between. This CDR3 is built from 13 residues. Germline lookup yields CDR1 MNHNS and CDR2 SASEGT. The CDR3 loop is CASSVYRTDTQYF. CDR3 nucleotide sequence: TGTGCCAGCAGTGTGTACAGAACAGATACGCAGTATTTT.